Presented here are 30 T cell receptor beta chains from one specimen sequenced in a study of blood T cell repertoires in COVID-19. Produced via immunoSEQ multiplex PCR; TCRdb's table is partial and in-frame only. Among approximately 110,000 clones listed, 75% to 90% were seen once. Sequencing was performed on peripheral blood. These receptors were obtained from a woman in her sixties with acute or convalescent COVID-19.

The chain employs TRBV5-4 and TRBJ2-7; TRBD1 matches 8 bases. Germline V gene data show CDR1 as SGHNT and CDR2 as YYREEE (reference sequence). The V segment lost 5 bases and the J segment 5 bases; nucleotides outside the gene matches: 6. The CDR3 has 13 amino acids. The CDR3 loop reads CASSQTGANEQYF. CDR3 sequence (DNA): TGTGCCAGCAGTCAGACAGGGGCCAACGAGCAGTACTTC.

In this sample, this clone turned up a few times. This chain connects TRBV29-1 to TRBJ2-3; TRBD1 might be the D (6 bases). V was pared by 7 bases and J by 1 base, with 15 bases between. CDR3 length: 14 amino acids. Germline CDR1 SQVTM, CDR2 ANQGSEA. The CDR3 loop reads CSARRGPGTDTQYF. The CDR3 DNA follows: TGCAGCGCCCGCAGGGGCCCTGGCACAGATACGCAGTATTTT.

The chain employs TRBV5-4 and TRBJ2-7; no definite D call. V was cut by 0 bases and J by 3 bases, with 7 bases left in between. CDR3 length: 13 residues. Germline CDR1 reads SGHNT; CDR2 reads YYREEE (reference sequence). CDR3 bases: TGTGCCAGCAGCTTGGTGGGCAACTACGAGCAGTACTTC. This gives the protein CASSLVGNYEQYF.

The chain uses TRBV20-1 and TRBJ1-1; TRBD1 agrees at 8 bases. V shed 3 bases, J shed 3 bases, and the junction held 9 bases outside the gene matches. Looked up from germline, CDR1 is DFQATT and CDR2 is SNEGSKA (reference sequence). The CDR3 extends over 15 amino acids. The CDR3 spells CSASSGQGWDTEAFF. The DNA for the CDR3 is TGCAGTGCTAGTAGCGGACAGGGTTGGGACACTGAAGCTTTCTTT.

Turning to this clone: At one of its ends the junction is not consistent with the germline gene, which may arise from a read error. The chain carries TRBV19 and TRBJ1-6; D gene ambiguous. The length of the CDR3 is 15 residues. From germline, CDR1 is LNHDA and CDR2 SQIVND (reference sequence). The CDR3 DNA reads TGTGCCAGTAGTATCGGCGGAGGCTATGATTCACCCCTCCACTTT. Translation gives CASSIGGGYDSPLHF.

V gene TRBV7-9 combines with J gene TRBJ2-1; D uncertain. The CDR3 length is 14 residues. In germline, CDR1 is SEHNR, CDR2 FQNEAQ (reference sequence). Trimming took off 5 bases at V and 6 bases at J, with 14 bases between the two ends. In DNA form, the CDR3 reads TGTGCCAGCAGCCCCTCCGCGGCCAGCAATGAGCAGTTCTTC. Protein sequence: CASSPSAASNEQFF.

The genes are TRBV28 and TRBJ2-1; D remains unclear. The length of the CDR3 is 15 residues. CDR1 MDHEN and CDR2 SYDVKM come from the germline V gene. Trimming shortened V by 5 bases and J by 2 bases, and 13 bases separated the two germline ends. The CDR3 is CASSLTRNTYNEQFF. The CDR3 nucleotides are TGTGCCAGCAGTCTTACCCGTAACACCTACAATGAGCAGTTCTTC.

This clone was counted between two and nine times. The chain is built from TRBV12-3 or TRBV12-4 and TRBJ1-5; the D gene is possibly TRBD1 (5 bases). This CDR3 contains 12 residues. V was clipped by 9 bases and J by 5 bases, with 11 bases between them. CDR3 sequence reads: CASTRGDQPQHF. In nucleotides, the CDR3 is TGTGCCAGTACCCGGGGGGATCAGCCCCAGCATTTT.

The table lists this clone with a few counts. The gene calls are TRBV27 and TRBJ2-2, with 9 bases identical to TRBD1. The CDR3 consists of 15 residues. V gave up 9 bases and J gave up 8 bases; unmatched junction bases: 13. Germline CDR1 is MNHEY and CDR2 is SMNVEV (reference sequence). This CDR3 is CASSRDRVSLGELFF. The CDR3 coding sequence is TGTGCCAGTTCTCGGGACAGGGTCAGTTTGGGGGAGCTGTTTTTT.

V and J are TRBV28 and TRBJ2-1; 10 bases line up with TRBD2. Germline trimming cut 6 bases from V and 8 bases from J; bases unmatched to any gene: 10. This CDR3 has 15 residues. CDR1 is MDHEN and CDR2 is SYDVKM in the germline V gene. The CDR3 sequence: CASSTAAGGLDEQFF. The CDR3 DNA sequence: TGTGCCAGCAGCACCGCAGCGGGGGGGCTCGATGAGCAGTTCTTC.

This clone was seen only a few times. J is TRBJ2-2 and V is TRBV19, with TRBD2 identical over 11 bases. CDR1 LNHDA and CDR2 SQIVND come from the germline V gene (reference sequence). This CDR3 has 15 residues. The trim removed 8 bases at V and 3 bases at J, leaving 5 bases unmatched. The CDR3 DNA follows: TGTGCCAGTTCCCTAGCGGGGGGATACACCGGGGAGCTGTTTTTT. Amino acid sequence: CASSLAGGYTGELFF.

CDR3 loop: CASSRQTSGKYNEQFF. CDR3 DNA sequence: TGCGCCAGCAGCCGTCAGACTAGCGGGAAATACAATGAGCAGTTCTTC. This chain links TRBV4-1 with TRBJ2-1; 11 nucleotides match TRBD2. CDR1 is MGHRA, CDR2 YSYEKL, per germline. V was clipped by 4 bases and J by 4 bases; unmatched bases: 6. The CDR3 covers 16 residues.

This sequence joins TRBV2 and TRBJ2-5; TRBD1 matches at 8 bases. V was pared by 9 bases and J by 4 bases, with 10 bases of the junction left unmatched. The length of the CDR3 is 14 residues. The germline V gene encodes CDR1 SNHLY and CDR2 FYNNEI. CDR3 DNA: TGTGCCAGTCCTAAGACAGGGGCACCAGAGACCCAGTACTTC. Translating gives CASPKTGAPETQYF. The full variable domain, with the rest looked up from reference TRBV2 and TRBJ2-5, is EPEVTQTPSHQVTQMGQEVILRCVPISNHLYFYWYRQILGQKVEFLVSFYNNEISEKSEIFDDQFSVERPDGSNFTLKIRSTKLEDSAMYFCASPKTGAPETQYFGPGTRLLVL.

The rearrangement uses TRBV6-4 and TRBJ2-2, with D possibly being TRBD1 (6 bases). V lost 6 bases and J lost 0, with 8 bases in between. Per germline, CDR1 MRHNA and CDR2 SNTAGT. The CDR3 has 14 amino acids. The CDR3 sequence is CASRGQTNTGELFF. Written as DNA, the CDR3 is TGTGCCAGCAGAGGACAGACGAACACCGGGGAGCTGTTTTTT.

This chain uses TRBV29-1 with TRBJ1-2; 8 bases match TRBD1. The CDR3 extends over 14 amino acids. The germline V gene encodes CDR1 SQVTM and CDR2 ANQGSEA. Trimming removed 3 bases from V and 0 bases from J; junction bases left unmatched: 3. CDR3 in amino acids: CSVDGQGANYGYTF. For the CDR3, the DNA is TGCAGCGTTGACGGACAGGGAGCTAACTATGGCTACACCTTC.

The J gene is TRBJ1-3, the V gene TRBV7-9; D ambiguous. The V and J ends lost 0 bases and 0 bases respectively, with 3 bases between them. Looked up from germline, CDR1 is SEHNR and CDR2 is FQNEAQ (reference sequence). The CDR3 runs 14 residues. The CDR3 reads CASSLALSGNTIYF. As DNA, the CDR3 is TGTGCCAGCAGCTTAGCCCTCTCTGGAAACACCATATATTTT.

The CDR3, as DNA: TGCGCCAGCAGCCAAGATTATAGGGGGTTCCAGTTCTTC. It codes for CASSQDYRGFQFF. The chain recombines TRBV4-1 with TRBJ2-1; the D gene is possibly TRBD1 (6 bases). Germline CDR1 reads MGHRA; CDR2 reads YSYEKL. The germline V and J ends were trimmed by 0 bases and 13 bases, with 13 bases remaining between them. This CDR3 contains 13 residues.

The CDR3 is CASRAPGSQETQYF. In nucleotides, the CDR3 is TGTGCCAGCAGAGCCCCGGGATCCCAAGAGACCCAGTACTTC. The chain combines TRBV6-5 with TRBJ2-5; a weak D match, TRBD2 (5 bases). There are 14 residues in the CDR3. V was pared by 6 bases and J by 1 base, with 12 bases between. Germline loops: CDR1 MNHEY, CDR2 SVGAGI.

The genes are TRBV7-9 and TRBJ2-1; 11 bases agree with TRBD2. CDR1 and CDR2 from the germline V gene are SEHNR and FQNEAQ (reference sequence). V dropped 5 bases and J dropped 6; count of bases not matched to a gene: 18. The CDR3 contains 19 residues. The CDR3 is CASSPRGTSGAKATNEQFF. The DNA of the CDR3 is TGTGCCAGCAGCCCCCGGGGGACTAGCGGAGCAAAAGCAACCAATGAGCAGTTCTTC.

This chain links TRBV20-1 with TRBJ1-1; no reliable D call. The CDR3 length is 11 residues. V gave up 6 bases and J gave up 11 bases, with 16 bases separating them. The germline V gene has CDR1 DFQATT and CDR2 SNEGSKA (reference sequence). The CDR3 sequence: CSAPEWPRAFF. CDR3 coding DNA: TGCAGTGCACCCGAGTGGCCGAGGGCTTTCTTT.

CDR3 in DNA: TGTGCCAGCAGTTTAGGGGACAGGGATACCGGGGAGCTGTTTTTT. As protein: CASSLGDRDTGELFF. This chain links TRBV28 with TRBJ2-2; 9 nucleotides match TRBD1. Germline CDR1 MDHEN, CDR2 SYDVKM. V gave up 2 bases and J gave up 5 bases; unmatched junction bases: 3. There are 15 residues in the CDR3. The variable domain in full, with the rest retrieved from reference TRBV28 and TRBJ2-2, is DVKVTQSSRYLVKRTGEKVFLECVQDMDHENMFWYRQDPGLGLRLIYFSYDVKMKEKGDIPEGYSVSREKKERFSLILESASTNQTSMYLCASSLGDRDTGELFFGEGSRLTVL.

In DNA, the CDR3 is TGTGCCAGCAGTCCTCGGGGGGCGCGAAGCTCCTACAATGAGCAGTTCTTC. Its translation is CASSPRGARSSYNEQFF. This chain joins TRBV6-6 and TRBJ2-1; TRBD2 is a possible D gene (7 bases). The germline V gene has CDR1 MNHNY and CDR2 SVGAGI (reference sequence). Trimming left V 5 bases short and J 0 bases short, with 17 bases between. The CDR3 is 17 residues long.

The CDR3 coding sequence is TGTGCCAGCAGTTCGGAGGGACAGCAGTACTTC. Translation: CASSSEGQQYF. The chain employs TRBV12-3 or TRBV12-4 and TRBJ2-7; D is perhaps TRBD2 (6 bases). The CDR3 covers 11 residues. Trimming removed 4 bases at V and 8 bases at J, with 9 bases between.

This clone was picked up a small number of times. This rearrangement joins TRBV7-3 to TRBJ2-1; TRBD2 matches 13 bases. CDR3 size: 15 residues. Germline V gene sequence: CDR1 SGHTA, CDR2 FQGTGA. The trim removed 5 bases at V and 7 bases at J, leaving 5 bases unmatched. The CDR3 nucleotides are TGTGCCAGCAGCCAACGACTAGCGGGGGGAAATGAGCAGTTCTTC. Translated: CASSQRLAGGNEQFF. Full variable domain (missing parts from reference TRBV7-3 and TRBJ2-1): GAGVSQTPSNKVTEKGKYVELRCDPISGHTALYWYRQSLGQGPEFLIYFQGTGAADDSGLPNDRFFAVRPEGSVSTLKIQRTERGDSAVYLCASSQRLAGGNEQFFGPGTRLTVL.

To note about this clone: The conserved final phenylalanine or tryptophan is absent from the CDR3, which likely points to a read error. Because the CDR3's place on the DNA is in doubt, the DNA is left out and the CDR3 is given as listed by TCRdb. The chain combines TRBV6-6 with TRBJ1-3; the table's D call of TRBD1 was not tested on the DNA. Per germline, CDR1 MNHNY and CDR2 SVGAGI (reference sequence). With termini counted, the CDR3 has 9 amino acids. The CDR3 spells CASRYRGPL.

The chain recombines TRBV7-9 with TRBJ1-1; D is possibly TRBD1 (5 bases). Trimming shortened V by 1 base and J by 11 bases, and 14 bases separated the two germline ends. The CDR3 is 13 residues long. Per the germline V gene, CDR1 is SEHNR and CDR2 is FQNEAQ (reference sequence). This CDR3 is CASSLEGRAKAFF. In DNA, the CDR3 is TGTGCCAGCAGCTTAGAGGGGAGGGCGAAGGCTTTCTTT.

V and J are TRBV11-1 and TRBJ2-1; TRBD2 matches 7 bases. The germline V gene encodes CDR1 SGHAT and CDR2 FQDESV (reference sequence). This CDR3 has 13 residues. CDR3: CAAASGPYNEQFF. The CDR3 region has the DNA TGTGCGGCGGCTAGCGGACCCTACAATGAGCAGTTCTTC.

This rearrangement joins TRBV6-2 or TRBV6-3 to TRBJ2-3; 14 bases match TRBD2. With V trimmed by 2 bases and J by 4 bases, 5 bases remained unmatched. Germline V CDR1 and CDR2: MNHEY, SVGEGT. The length of the CDR3 is 17 residues. The CDR3 is CASSYQGLAGGPDTQYF. CDR3 nucleotides: TGTGCCAGCAGTTACCAAGGACTAGCGGGAGGACCAGATACGCAGTATTTT.

The chain couples TRBV6-5 to TRBJ2-2; no clear D. The CDR3 contains 14 residues. The germline CDR1 and CDR2 sequences are MNHEY and SVGAGI. Trimming removed 6 bases from V and 0 bases from J, with 8 bases in between. CDR3 protein: CASRPGANTGELFF. As DNA, the CDR3 is TGTGCCAGCAGGCCTGGAGCGAACACCGGGGAGCTGTTTTTT.

The chain links TRBV28 to TRBJ1-2, with D maybe TRBD1 (6 bases). CDR1 is MDHEN, CDR2 SYDVKM, per germline. With 5 bases removed from V and 13 bases from J, the gap between germline ends came to 17 bases. CDR3 size: 12 residues. The CDR3 nucleotides are TGTGCCAGCAGTCCCCTCAGGGGATCCGGCACCTTC. Its protein product is CASSPLRGSGTF.